What follows are 18 T cell receptor beta chains derived from one specimen sequenced in a study of metastatic and nonmetastatic thyroid tumors. MiXCR was used by TCRdb to re-call the PCR reads. The sample consists of 20,000 to 30,000 clones, roughly 26% of them appearing once. Thyroid surgery took place with no prior treatment in any patient. Sequenced material: blood. The receptor source for this set is a female donor with papillary thyroid cancer or a benign thyroid nodule (not recorded which). Some clones in this sample may be carry-over from other donors' samples.

The sample holds many counts of this clone. V and J are TRBV25-1 and TRBJ2-3; 8 nucleotides match TRBD1. The CDR3 totals 14 residues. Germline CDR1 and CDR2: MGHDK and SYGVNS. V lost 8 bases, J lost 1 base, and 5 bases stayed unmatched. Written as DNA, the CDR3 is TGTGCCAGCTCCAGGGGGCATGGCACAGATACGCAGTATTTT. As protein: CASSRGHGTDTQYF.

This clone came up many times. The CDR3 DNA sequence: TGTGCCAGCAGCCCGGGACTAGCGGATGGCGAGCAGTACTTC. Protein product: CASSPGLADGEQYF. J is TRBJ2-7 and V is TRBV5-4, with 11 bases matching TRBD2. This CDR3 comprises 14 residues. The V gene's germline CDR1 is SGHNT and CDR2 YYREEE (reference sequence). The V segment lost 4 bases and the J segment 6 bases; nucleotides outside the gene matches: 6.

Notes on this clone: A read error may produce the germline difference seen at one junction end. The V and J genes are TRBV20-1 and TRBJ2-3, with D perhaps TRBD1 or TRBD2 (5 bases each). Germline V lookup: CDR1 DFQATT, CDR2 SNEGSKA (reference sequence). This CDR3 has 14 amino acids. The chain's CDR3 is CSSRGAGSTDTQYF. DNA for the CDR3: TGCAGTTCTAGAGGGGCAGGGTCCACAGATACTCAGTATTTT.

This clone showed up just a few times. The chain combines TRBV28 with TRBJ2-2, with a possible D match to TRBD2 (5 bases). There are 18 residues in the CDR3. V lost 2 bases and J 3 bases, leaving 19 bases between the germline ends. From germline, CDR1 is MDHEN and CDR2 SYDVKM. CDR3 residues: CASSLLKSWARDTGELFF. CDR3 nucleotide sequence: TGTGCCAGCAGTTTACTGAAATCGTGGGCGAGGGACACCGGGGAGCTGTTTTTT.

Notes on this clone: It may be a read error: a sequence one base away is much more abundant. The chain is built from TRBV5-1 and TRBJ2-4; D remains unclear. This CDR3 has 13 residues. Germline loops: CDR1 SGHRS, CDR2 YFSETQ. Trimming took 4 bases from V and 8 from J, leaving 13 bases between them. This CDR3 reads CASSVTTEDIQYF. In DNA, the CDR3 is TGCGCCAGCAGCGTAACAACAGAAGACATTCAGTACTTC.

The rearrangement links TRBV20-1 to TRBJ2-7, with 10 bases identical to TRBD2. The CDR3 is 14 residues long. The V gene end was trimmed by 5 bases and the J gene end by 2 bases; junction bases not matched to a gene: 6. Germline lookup yields CDR1 DFQATT and CDR2 SNEGSKA (reference sequence). CDR3 bases: TGCAGTGCTCAGCGGGAGGGCCGCCCCTACGAGCAGTACTTC. It yields the protein CSAQREGRPYEQYF.

This clone was counted many times. A much larger clone sits a single nucleotide away, making a read error possible. This chain uses TRBV20-1 with TRBJ1-5; possibly TRBD1 for D (5 bases). Germline loops: CDR1 DFQATT, CDR2 SNEGSKA (reference sequence). This CDR3 comprises 15 residues. Trimming stripped 5 bases from V and 6 bases from J, with 20 bases between. CDR3 in amino acids: CSAGPHRSGGQPQHF. As DNA, the CDR3 is TGCAGTGCTGGTCCCCATAGGTCGGGGGGTCAGCCCCAGCATTTT.

The CDR3 is CSASQALTEAFF. CDR3 nucleotides: TGCAGTGCTAGTCAGGCACTCACTGAAGCTTTCTTT. The chain recombines TRBV20-1 with TRBJ1-1; no firm D call. The CDR3 loop spans 12 amino acids. Germline V gene data show CDR1 as DFQATT and CDR2 as SNEGSKA (reference sequence). Trimming cost V 3 bases and J 4 bases, with 9 bases left between them.

Relative to its sample, this clone is medium-sized (0.01 to 0.1%). The chain combines TRBV6-6 with TRBJ2-7; 8 bases fit TRBD1. The CDR3 spans 15 residues. CDR1 and CDR2 from the germline V gene are MNHNY and SVGAGI (reference sequence). The junction had 8 bases not matched to a gene; V was cut back by 2 bases and J by 5 bases. This chain's CDR3 is CASSYGGTGWDEQYF. The CDR3 coding sequence is TGTGCCAGCAGTTACGGGGGGACAGGATGGGACGAGCAGTACTTC.

This clone rates as medium-sized (0.01 to 0.1%). The chain is built from TRBV19 and TRBJ2-7; possibly TRBD1 for D (6 bases). CDR3 length: 13 residues. Germline V CDR1 and CDR2: LNHDA, SQIVND (reference sequence). Trimming stripped 3 bases from V and 6 bases from J, with 12 bases between. The CDR3 nucleotides read TGTGCCAGTAGTATTACAGGGACCGGCGAGCAGTACTTC. It codes for CASSITGTGEQYF.

This clone is medium-sized within its sample. The V and J genes are TRBV28 and TRBJ2-7, with 8 nucleotides matching TRBD1. V dropped 8 bases and J dropped 0; count of bases not matched to a gene: 6. CDR3 length: 14 amino acids. The germline V gene encodes CDR1 MDHEN and CDR2 SYDVKM. Here the CDR3 reads CASGGTGGSYEQYF. The CDR3 bases are TGTGCCAGCGGGGGTACAGGGGGCTCCTACGAGCAGTACTTC.

The genes are TRBV3-1 and TRBJ2-2; D unresolved. Trimming removed 5 bases from V and 8 bases from J, with 6 bases in between. From germline, CDR1 is LGHDT and CDR2 YNNKEL (reference sequence). The CDR3 covers 11 residues. The CDR3 loop reads CASSKQGELFF. The CDR3 region has the DNA TGTGCCAGCAGCAAACAGGGGGAGCTGTTTTTT.

This clone was observed many times. This chain connects TRBV19 to TRBJ1-1; 9 nucleotides agree with TRBD1. The CDR3 length is 17 residues. V dropped 4 bases and J dropped 0; count of bases not matched to a gene: 9. Germline V gene lookup returns CDR1 LNHDA and CDR2 SQIVND (reference sequence). The CDR3 coding sequence is TGTGCCAGTAGTAGGATAGGGACAGGGCCTATGAACACTGAAGCTTTCTTT. This encodes CASSRIGTGPMNTEAFF.

A remark on this clone: Other nucleotide sequences in the sample specify the same CDR3. The rearrangement links TRBV11-2 to TRBJ2-1; no clear D gene. CDR3 length equals 13 residues. V lost 2 bases and J 7 bases, leaving 9 bases between the germline ends. From germline, CDR1 is SGHAT and CDR2 FQNNGV. In DNA form, the CDR3 reads TGTGCCAGCAGCTTAAGCTCTTTGAATGAGCAGTTCTTC. Protein: CASSLSSLNEQFF.

This clone appeared many times. This chain links TRBV9 with TRBJ2-1, with 10 bases matching TRBD2. This CDR3 contains 16 residues. Germline CDR1 and CDR2: SGDLS and YYNGEE. The trim removed 4 bases at V and 6 bases at J, leaving 10 bases unmatched. Here the CDR3 DNA reads TGTGCCAGCAGCCACGTCCCGGGACTAGCGTCCAATGAGCAGTTCTTC. It translates to CASSHVPGLASNEQFF.

This clone appeared a few times. The V gene is TRBV6-6, the J gene TRBJ2-5; tentatively, D is TRBD1 or TRBD2 (6 bases each). CDR3 size: 14 residues. Trimming left V 3 bases short and J 2 bases short, with 10 bases between. Germline CDR1 and CDR2: MNHNY and SVGAGI (reference sequence). For the CDR3, the DNA is TGTGCCAGCAGTTATAGGGGGGCTCAAGAGACCCAGTACTTC. Its translation: CASSYRGAQETQYF.

The CDR3, as DNA: TGCAGTGCTGGGGGTCGAGATACGCAGTATTTT. This translates into CSAGGRDTQYF. This chain joins TRBV20-1 and TRBJ2-3; D tentatively fits TRBD1 or TRBD2 (5 bases each). The length of the CDR3 is 11 residues. V shed 5 bases and J shed 5 bases, with 8 bases lying between them. Per the germline V gene, CDR1 is DFQATT and CDR2 is SNEGSKA (reference sequence).

In nucleotides, the CDR3 is TGCAGTGCTAGGGACCTTCGGGGTGGGGACACAGATACGCAGTATTTT. This gives the protein CSARDLRGGDTDTQYF. The chain carries TRBV20-1 and TRBJ2-3, with a weak D call TRBD2 (5 bases). The CDR3 consists of 16 residues. Per the germline V gene, CDR1 is DFQATT and CDR2 is SNEGSKA (reference sequence). V shed 3 bases and J shed 2 bases, with 18 bases lying between them.